Listed below are T cell receptor beta chains from one sample, sequenced in a study of CD8 T cells in Susac syndrome. TCRdb reanalysed the immunoSEQ multiplex PCR reads using MiXCR and keeps one entry per CDR3 protein. The repertoire holds 150,000 to 200,000 distinct CDR3 sequences, with under 95% as singletons. The sample comprised CD4+ T cells from PBMCs. The receptors shown here come from a human donor with Susac syndrome. Both conserved end residues are part of each CDR3. Each record gives: D gene, clone size, V gene, J gene, CDR3 DNA, CDR3 protein. D genes are given only for firm matches. Size is omitted from some rows. Given values are once, few, many or a class for expanded clones.

d_gene: NA; abundance: NA; v_gene: TRBV7-8; j_gene: TRBJ2-3; CDR3nt: TGTGCCAGCAGCACCCCGACGACGACAGGCACAGATACGCAGTATTTT; CDR3aa: CASSTPTTTGTDTQYF
d_gene: NA; abundance: NA; v_gene: TRBV18; j_gene: TRBJ1-6; CDR3nt: TGTGCCAGCTCACCTGGGCCCCGCGACAGGAATTCACCCCTCCACTTT; CDR3aa: CASSPGPRDRNSPLHF
d_gene: NA; abundance: NA; v_gene: TRBV29-1; j_gene: TRBJ2-1; CDR3nt: TGCAGCGTCAAGTTCCAGGGAAATGAGCAGTTCTTC; CDR3aa: CSVKFQGNEQFF
d_gene: NA; abundance: NA; v_gene: TRBV5-1; j_gene: TRBJ1-1; CDR3nt: TGCGCCAGCAGCGGAGGATACATGAACACTGAAGCTTTCTTT; CDR3aa: CASSGGYMNTEAFF
d_gene: NA; abundance: NA; v_gene: TRBV4-1; j_gene: TRBJ2-7; CDR3nt: TGCGCCAGCAGCCAAGTTGCAGGGCCGATGGCGTACGAGCAGTACTTC; CDR3aa: CASSQVAGPMAYEQYF
d_gene: TRBD1; abundance: NA; v_gene: TRBV3-1; j_gene: TRBJ1-5; CDR3nt: TGTGCCAGCAGTCCTGGACAGGGCAATCAGCCCCAGCATTTT; CDR3aa: CASSPGQGNQPQHF
d_gene: TRBD2; abundance: NA; v_gene: TRBV20-1; j_gene: TRBJ2-2; CDR3nt: TGCAGTGCTATTCGGGGAGCGGGGCCCGGGGAGCTGTTTTTT; CDR3aa: CSAIRGAGPGELFF
d_gene: TRBD2; abundance: once; v_gene: TRBV6-2/TRBV6-3; j_gene: TRBJ2-1; CDR3nt: TGTGCCAGCAGTTACTGGGCGGGGGGAGGCAATGAGCAGTTCTTC; CDR3aa: CASSYWAGGGNEQFF
d_gene: TRBD2; abundance: once; v_gene: TRBV20-1; j_gene: TRBJ2-5; CDR3nt: TGCAGTGCTAGAGATGCTAGCGGGAACCAAGAGACCCAGTACTTC; CDR3aa: CSARDASGNQETQYF
d_gene: TRBD1; abundance: NA; v_gene: TRBV11-2; j_gene: TRBJ1-3; CDR3nt: TGTGCCAGCAGCTTTAACCGGACAGGGAACGATTACACCATATATTTT; CDR3aa: CASSFNRTGNDYTIYF
d_gene: NA; abundance: NA; v_gene: TRBV30; j_gene: TRBJ2-7; CDR3nt: TGTGCACGTTCAGAGGGCTCTGTCTACGAGCAGTACTTC; CDR3aa: CARSEGSVYEQYF
d_gene: NA; abundance: once; v_gene: TRBV7-2; j_gene: TRBJ2-7; CDR3nt: TGTGCCAGCAGCTTAAACGGACCCCGTCCACACGAGCAGTACTTC; CDR3aa: CASSLNGPRPHEQYF
d_gene: NA; abundance: NA; v_gene: TRBV29-1; j_gene: TRBJ2-1; CDR3nt: TGCAGCGTTACGACGGAGGACAATGAGCAGTTCTTC; CDR3aa: CSVTTEDNEQFF
d_gene: NA; abundance: NA; v_gene: TRBV6-8; j_gene: TRBJ2-7; CDR3nt: TGTGCCAGCAGTTACCCGACAGTTCCCTACGAGCAGTACTTC; CDR3aa: CASSYPTVPYEQYF
d_gene: NA; abundance: NA; v_gene: TRBV4-2; j_gene: TRBJ2-7; CDR3nt: TGTGCCAGCAGCCAAACTACAGGGAGTTCCGAGCAGTACTTC; CDR3aa: CASSQTTGSSEQYF
d_gene: TRBD2; abundance: NA; v_gene: TRBV11-2; j_gene: TRBJ2-7; CDR3nt: TGTGCCAGCAGCTCCTCAGCGGGGACGTACTCCTACGAGCAGTACTTC; CDR3aa: CASSSSAGTYSYEQYF
d_gene: TRBD1; abundance: NA; v_gene: TRBV9; j_gene: TRBJ2-7; CDR3nt: TGTGCCAGCAGCCTCGGACAGGGGGCGGGGTACGAGCAGTACTTC; CDR3aa: CASSLGQGAGYEQYF
d_gene: NA; abundance: NA; v_gene: TRBV6-5; j_gene: TRBJ1-2; CDR3nt: TGTGCCAGCAGTGACGCACTTAGGGATGGCTACACCTTC; CDR3aa: CASSDALRDGYTF
d_gene: TRBD1; abundance: NA; v_gene: TRBV6-2/TRBV6-3; j_gene: TRBJ1-5; CDR3nt: TGTGCCAGCAGTCAGGGACTTGCGGCAGGGGGCTCTCAGCCCCAGCATTTT; CDR3aa: CASSQGLAAGGSQPQHF
d_gene: TRBD1; abundance: NA; v_gene: TRBV9; j_gene: TRBJ1-6; CDR3nt: TGTGCCAGCAGCGTAGGTTGGACAGGGGACGGTTCACCCCTCCACTTT; CDR3aa: CASSVGWTGDGSPLHF
d_gene: NA; abundance: NA; v_gene: TRBV4-2; j_gene: TRBJ2-3; CDR3nt: TGTGCCAGCAGCCAAGGATCGGGCACAGATACGCAGTATTTT; CDR3aa: CASSQGSGTDTQYF
d_gene: TRBD2; abundance: once; v_gene: TRBV6-2/TRBV6-3; j_gene: TRBJ2-7; CDR3nt: TGTGCCAGCAGTTACTCGACAACCGGGGGGGCGAACTACGAGCAGTACTTC; CDR3aa: CASSYSTTGGANYEQYF
d_gene: TRBD1; abundance: NA; v_gene: TRBV4-3; j_gene: TRBJ1-2; CDR3nt: TGCGCCAGCAGCCAAGCACCAGGGGGGGACTATGGCTACACCTTC; CDR3aa: CASSQAPGGDYGYTF
d_gene: NA; abundance: NA; v_gene: TRBV10-3; j_gene: TRBJ2-1; CDR3nt: TGTGCCATCAGTGGTGGGGCCGGGGATGAGCAGTTCTTC; CDR3aa: CAISGGAGDEQFF
d_gene: NA; abundance: NA; v_gene: TRBV9; j_gene: TRBJ2-4; CDR3nt: TGTGCCAGCAGCGTAGATTGGGGGGCGGGGAACATTCAGTACTTC; CDR3aa: CASSVDWGAGNIQYF
d_gene: TRBD1; abundance: NA; v_gene: TRBV18; j_gene: TRBJ2-7; CDR3nt: TGTGCCAGCTCACCAGCCGCAGGGGGCGGATACGAGCAGTACTTC; CDR3aa: CASSPAAGGGYEQYF
d_gene: NA; abundance: NA; v_gene: TRBV18; j_gene: TRBJ2-3; CDR3nt: TGTGCCAGCTCACCTAAGGGCACCACAGATACGCAGTATTTT; CDR3aa: CASSPKGTTDTQYF
d_gene: NA; abundance: once; v_gene: TRBV10-1; j_gene: TRBJ2-2; CDR3nt: TGCGCCAGCAGTGAAAGGGTGGTCAACACCGGGGAGCTGTTTTTT; CDR3aa: CASSERVVNTGELFF
d_gene: TRBD1; abundance: NA; v_gene: TRBV5-1; j_gene: TRBJ2-5; CDR3nt: TGCGCCAGCAGAACGACAGGGTCTAATTCCGTCGAGACCCAGTACTTC; CDR3aa: CASRTTGSNSVETQYF
d_gene: NA; abundance: NA; v_gene: TRBV4-2; j_gene: TRBJ1-1; CDR3nt: TGTGCCAGCAGCCAAGAAGGAGGCTTTCCTGGGGACACTGAAGCTTTCTTT; CDR3aa: CASSQEGGFPGDTEAFF
d_gene: NA; abundance: NA; v_gene: TRBV7-6; j_gene: TRBJ2-1; CDR3nt: TGTGCCAGCAGCTTACAACTAGGCAATGAGCAGTTCTTC; CDR3aa: CASSLQLGNEQFF
d_gene: NA; abundance: once; v_gene: TRBV19; j_gene: TRBJ1-5; CDR3nt: TGTGCCAGTAGTATAAGAAGGGTCAATCAGCCCCAGCATTTT; CDR3aa: CASSIRRVNQPQHF
d_gene: TRBD1; abundance: NA; v_gene: TRBV6-1; j_gene: TRBJ1-5; CDR3nt: TGTGCCAGCTCAAGGAGCCGACCGGGACAGGGTAATCAGCCCCAGCATTTT; CDR3aa: CASSRSRPGQGNQPQHF
d_gene: NA; abundance: NA; v_gene: TRBV5-6; j_gene: TRBJ1-1; CDR3nt: TGTGCCAGCAGCTTGGGGTGGGCCATGAACACTGAAGCTTTCTTT; CDR3aa: CASSLGWAMNTEAFF
d_gene: NA; abundance: NA; v_gene: TRBV29-1; j_gene: TRBJ2-7; CDR3nt: TGCAGCGTTGAAAGGGACCCAGGGCGGGAGCAGTACTTC; CDR3aa: CSVERDPGREQYF
d_gene: TRBD1; abundance: NA; v_gene: TRBV4-2; j_gene: TRBJ2-3; CDR3nt: TGTGCCAGCAGCCAAGGCACAGGGGGCGCGGATACGCAGTATTTT; CDR3aa: CASSQGTGGADTQYF
d_gene: NA; abundance: NA; v_gene: TRBV30; j_gene: TRBJ1-2; CDR3nt: TGTGCCTGGAGTGTGGGGGGGGTAATAGGGGGCTACACCTTC; CDR3aa: CAWSVGGVIGGYTF
d_gene: TRBD1; abundance: NA; v_gene: TRBV7-8; j_gene: TRBJ1-2; CDR3nt: TGTGCCAGCAGCTCCAGGGGGCGGGGCTACACCTTC; CDR3aa: CASSSRGRGYTF
d_gene: TRBD1; abundance: NA; v_gene: TRBV9; j_gene: TRBJ1-1; CDR3nt: TGTGCCAGCAGCGTCACACGGGACAGGGAAGGTACTGAAGCTTTCTTT; CDR3aa: CASSVTRDREGTEAFF
d_gene: NA; abundance: once; v_gene: TRBV9; j_gene: TRBJ1-1; CDR3nt: TGTGCCAGCAGCGTACAGGGGCTAATAGATCACACTGAAGCTTTCTTT; CDR3aa: CASSVQGLIDHTEAFF
d_gene: NA; abundance: NA; v_gene: TRBV12-3/TRBV12-4; j_gene: TRBJ2-7; CDR3nt: TGTGCCAGCAGTTCCACCAGCGTCTACGAGCAGTACTTC; CDR3aa: CASSSTSVYEQYF
d_gene: TRBD2; abundance: NA; v_gene: TRBV3-1; j_gene: TRBJ2-2; CDR3nt: TGTGCCAGCAGATCCGCCGGGACTAGCGGCACCGGGGAGCTGTTTTTT; CDR3aa: CASRSAGTSGTGELFF
d_gene: NA; abundance: NA; v_gene: TRBV18; j_gene: TRBJ1-2; CDR3nt: TGTGCCAGCTCACCACCCTCCGGGGGCTATGGCTACACCTTC; CDR3aa: CASSPPSGGYGYTF
d_gene: NA; abundance: NA; v_gene: TRBV28; j_gene: TRBJ2-7; CDR3nt: TGTGCCAGCAGTTTATTCAAGGGGGAGCAGTACTTC; CDR3aa: CASSLFKGEQYF
d_gene: NA; abundance: NA; v_gene: TRBV6-2/TRBV6-3; j_gene: TRBJ1-2; CDR3nt: TGTGCCAGCGGGCGACAACCCGGTGGTGGCTACACCTTC; CDR3aa: CASGRQPGGGYTF